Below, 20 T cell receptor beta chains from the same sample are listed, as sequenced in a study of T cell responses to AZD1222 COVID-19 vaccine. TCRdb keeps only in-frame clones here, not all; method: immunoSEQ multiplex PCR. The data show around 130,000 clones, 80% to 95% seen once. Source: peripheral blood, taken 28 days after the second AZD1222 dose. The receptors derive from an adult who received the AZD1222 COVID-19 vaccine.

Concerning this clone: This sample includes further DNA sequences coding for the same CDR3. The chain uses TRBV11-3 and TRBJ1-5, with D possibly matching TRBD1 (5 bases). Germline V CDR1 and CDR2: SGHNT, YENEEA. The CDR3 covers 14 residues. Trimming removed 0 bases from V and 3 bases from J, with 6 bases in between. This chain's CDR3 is CASSLEGDNQPQHF. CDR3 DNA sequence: TGTGCCAGCAGCTTAGAGGGGGACAATCAGCCCCAGCATTTT. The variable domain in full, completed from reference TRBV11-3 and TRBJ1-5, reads EAGVVQSPRYKIIEKKQPVAFWCNPISGHNTLYWYLQNLGQGPELLIRYENEEAVDDSQLPKDRFSAERLKGVDSTLKIQPAELGDSAVYLCASSLEGDNQPQHFGDGTRLSIL.

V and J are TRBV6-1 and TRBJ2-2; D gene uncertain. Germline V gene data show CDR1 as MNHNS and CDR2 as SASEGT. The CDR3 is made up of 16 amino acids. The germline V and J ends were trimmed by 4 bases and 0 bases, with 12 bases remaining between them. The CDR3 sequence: CASSAHPGSNTGELFF. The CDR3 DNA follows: TGTGCCAGCAGTGCACATCCAGGATCGAACACCGGGGAGCTGTTTTTT.

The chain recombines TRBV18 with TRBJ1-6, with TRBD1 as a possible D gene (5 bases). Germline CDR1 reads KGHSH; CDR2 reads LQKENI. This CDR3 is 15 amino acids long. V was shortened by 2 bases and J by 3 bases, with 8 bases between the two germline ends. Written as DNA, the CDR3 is TGTGCCAGCTCACCAGGACATTTCTATAATTCACCCCTCCACTTT. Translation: CASSPGHFYNSPLHF.

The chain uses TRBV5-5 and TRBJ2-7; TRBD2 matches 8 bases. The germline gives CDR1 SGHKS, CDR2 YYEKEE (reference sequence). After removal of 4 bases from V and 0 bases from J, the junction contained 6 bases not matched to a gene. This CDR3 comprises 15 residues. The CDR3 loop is CASSAELAASYEQYF. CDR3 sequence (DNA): TGTGCCAGCAGCGCGGAACTAGCGGCCTCCTACGAGCAGTACTTC.

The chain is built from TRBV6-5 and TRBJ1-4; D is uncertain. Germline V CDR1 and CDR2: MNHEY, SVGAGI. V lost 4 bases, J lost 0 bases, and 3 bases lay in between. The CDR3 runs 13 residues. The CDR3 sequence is CASSLSTNEKLFF. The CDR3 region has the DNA TGTGCCAGCAGTTTGTCAACTAATGAAAAACTGTTTTTT.

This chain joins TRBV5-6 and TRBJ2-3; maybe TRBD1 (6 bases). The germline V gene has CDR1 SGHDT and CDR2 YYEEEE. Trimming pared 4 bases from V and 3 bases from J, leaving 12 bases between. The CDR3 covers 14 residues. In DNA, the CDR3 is TGTGCCAGCAGCCCCTGGACAGCTACAGATACGCAGTATTTT. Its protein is CASSPWTATDTQYF.

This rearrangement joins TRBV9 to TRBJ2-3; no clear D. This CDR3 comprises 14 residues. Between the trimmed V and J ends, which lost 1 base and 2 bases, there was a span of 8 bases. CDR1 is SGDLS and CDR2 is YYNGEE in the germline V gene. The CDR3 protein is CASSVTTHTDTQYF. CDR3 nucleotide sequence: TGTGCCAGCAGCGTAACCACCCACACAGATACGCAGTATTTT.

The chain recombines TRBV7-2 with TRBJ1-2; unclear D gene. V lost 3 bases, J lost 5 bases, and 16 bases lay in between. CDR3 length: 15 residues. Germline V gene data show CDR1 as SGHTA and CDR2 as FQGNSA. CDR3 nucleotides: TGTGCCAGCAGCTTTAGTACGGGGTCGGGTTATGGCTACACCTTC. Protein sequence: CASSFSTGSGYGYTF.

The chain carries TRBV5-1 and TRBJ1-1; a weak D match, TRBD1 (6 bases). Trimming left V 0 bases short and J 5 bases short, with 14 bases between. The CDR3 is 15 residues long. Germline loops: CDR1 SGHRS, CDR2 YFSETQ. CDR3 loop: CASSLELTGITEAFF. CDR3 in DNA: TGCGCCAGCAGCTTGGAACTCACAGGGATAACTGAAGCTTTCTTT.

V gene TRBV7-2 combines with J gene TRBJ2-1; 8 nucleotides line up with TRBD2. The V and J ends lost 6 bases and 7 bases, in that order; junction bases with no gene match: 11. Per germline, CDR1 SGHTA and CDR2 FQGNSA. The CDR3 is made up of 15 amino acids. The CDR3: CASSYGGRRRNEQFF. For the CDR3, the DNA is TGTGCCAGCAGTTATGGCGGGAGGAGGAGGAATGAGCAGTTCTTC.

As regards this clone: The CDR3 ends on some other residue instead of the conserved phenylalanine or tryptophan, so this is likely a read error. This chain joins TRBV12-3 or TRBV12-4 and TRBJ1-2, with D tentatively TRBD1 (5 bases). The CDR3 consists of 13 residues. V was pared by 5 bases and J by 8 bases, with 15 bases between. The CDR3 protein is CASSPLSGLGYTL. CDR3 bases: TGTGCCAGCAGTCCCCTTTCGGGGCTCGGCTACACCCTC.

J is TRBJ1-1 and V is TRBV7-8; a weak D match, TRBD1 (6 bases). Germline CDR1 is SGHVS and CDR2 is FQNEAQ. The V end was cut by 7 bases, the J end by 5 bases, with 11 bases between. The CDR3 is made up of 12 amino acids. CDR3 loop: CASKGRGTEAFF. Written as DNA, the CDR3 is TGTGCCAGCAAGGGCAGGGGTACTGAAGCTTTCTTT.

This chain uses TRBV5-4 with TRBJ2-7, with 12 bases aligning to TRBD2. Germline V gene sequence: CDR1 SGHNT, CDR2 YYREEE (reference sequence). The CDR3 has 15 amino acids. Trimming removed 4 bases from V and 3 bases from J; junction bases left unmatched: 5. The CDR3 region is CASSPGTSGLYEQYF. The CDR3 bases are TGTGCCAGCAGCCCCGGGACTAGCGGGCTCTACGAGCAGTACTTC.

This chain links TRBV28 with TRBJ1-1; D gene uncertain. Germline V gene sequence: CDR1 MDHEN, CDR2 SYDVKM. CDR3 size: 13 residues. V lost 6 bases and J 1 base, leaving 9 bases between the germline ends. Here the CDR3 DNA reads TGTGCCAGCAGACCTACAAGGAACACTGAAGCTTTCTTT. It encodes CASRPTRNTEAFF.

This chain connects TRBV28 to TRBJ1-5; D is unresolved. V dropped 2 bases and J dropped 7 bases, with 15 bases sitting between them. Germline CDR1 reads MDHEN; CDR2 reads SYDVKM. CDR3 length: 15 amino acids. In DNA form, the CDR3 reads TGTGCCAGCAGTTTACAGGACTATGGAGGGCAGCCCCAGCATTTT. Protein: CASSLQDYGGQPQHF.

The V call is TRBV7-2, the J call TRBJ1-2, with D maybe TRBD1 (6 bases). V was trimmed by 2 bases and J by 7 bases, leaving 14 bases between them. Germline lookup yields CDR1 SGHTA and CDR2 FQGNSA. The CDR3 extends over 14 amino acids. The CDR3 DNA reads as TGTGCCAGCAGCTTACCGGCAGGGGTGGGTGGCTACACCTTC. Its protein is CASSLPAGVGGYTF.

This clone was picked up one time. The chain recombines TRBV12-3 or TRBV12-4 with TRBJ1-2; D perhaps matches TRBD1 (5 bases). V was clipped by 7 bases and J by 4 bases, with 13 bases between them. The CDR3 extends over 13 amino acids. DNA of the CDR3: TGTGCCAGCACCATGGGGGAGTCCTATGGCTACACCTTC. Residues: CASTMGESYGYTF.

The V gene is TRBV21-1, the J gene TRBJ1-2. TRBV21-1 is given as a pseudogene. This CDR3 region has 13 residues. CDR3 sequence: CASSTGQAYGYTF. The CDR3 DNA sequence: TGTGCCAGCAGCACGGGCCAGGCCTATGGCTACACCTTC.

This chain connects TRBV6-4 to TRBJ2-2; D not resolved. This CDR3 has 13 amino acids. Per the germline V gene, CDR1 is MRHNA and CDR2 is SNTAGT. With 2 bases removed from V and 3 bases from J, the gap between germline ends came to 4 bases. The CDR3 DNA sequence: TGTGCCAGCAGTGACGGGGACACCGGGGAGCTGTTTTTT. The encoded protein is CASSDGDTGELFF.

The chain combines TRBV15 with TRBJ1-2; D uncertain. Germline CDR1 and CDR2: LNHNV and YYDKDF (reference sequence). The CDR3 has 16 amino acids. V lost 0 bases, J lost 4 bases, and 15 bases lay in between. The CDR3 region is CATSRDLLEGFYGYTF. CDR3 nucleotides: TGTGCCACCAGCAGAGATTTGTTGGAAGGGTTCTATGGCTACACCTTC. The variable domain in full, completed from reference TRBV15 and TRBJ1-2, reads DAMVIQNPRYQVTQFGKPVTLSCSQTLNHNVMYWYQQKSSQAPKLLFHYYDKDFNNEADTPDNFQSRRPNTSFCFLDIRSPGLGDTAMYLCATSRDLLEGFYGYTFGSGTRLTVV.